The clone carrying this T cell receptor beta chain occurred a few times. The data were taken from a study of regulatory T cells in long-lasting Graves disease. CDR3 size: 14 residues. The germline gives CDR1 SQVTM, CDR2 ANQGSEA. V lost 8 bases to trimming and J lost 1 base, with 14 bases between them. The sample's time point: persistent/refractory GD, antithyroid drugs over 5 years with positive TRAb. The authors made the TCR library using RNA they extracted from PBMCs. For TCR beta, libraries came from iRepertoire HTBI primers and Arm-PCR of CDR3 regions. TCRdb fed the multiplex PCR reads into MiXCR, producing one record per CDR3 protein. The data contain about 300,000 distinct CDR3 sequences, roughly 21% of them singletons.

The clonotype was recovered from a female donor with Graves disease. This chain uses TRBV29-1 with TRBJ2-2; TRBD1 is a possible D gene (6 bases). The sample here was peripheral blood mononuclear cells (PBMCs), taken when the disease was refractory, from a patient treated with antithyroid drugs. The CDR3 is CSTIGDKNTGELFF. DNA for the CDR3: TGCAGCACGATAGGGGACAAGAACACCGGGGAGCTGTTTTTT.